Given below is one TCR beta chain in context. What it binds is unknown. The CDR3 has 12 amino acids. Germline loops: CDR1 MNHEY, CDR2 SVGEGT. V was clipped by 6 bases and J by 2 bases, with 8 bases between them. Then a second PCR, running roughly 7 to 11 cycles, was carried out with a sample-barcoded 5' primer and a J-beta primer mix. TCRdb called the 5' RACE reads again in MiXCR, with one record for every CDR3 protein. This sample carries about 1.4 million distinct CDR3 sequences, roughly 59% of them seen once, and the ten largest clones take about 6.3%. The sample comes from a study of blood T cells in healthy people across ages. Broader study findings: From one million sequenced T cells, diversity estimates were lower bounds.

The sequencing sample was made of blood. This TCR was recovered from a man aged 18 to 29 in good health. The gene calls are TRBV6-2 or TRBV6-3 and TRBJ2-7, with D maybe TRBD1 (5 bases). The CDR3 loop reads CASRTDTYEQYF. Here the CDR3 DNA reads TGTGCCAGCAGGACGGACACCTACGAGCAGTACTTC.